One sample yielded the 10 T cell receptor beta chains listed below, sequenced in a study of shared clonotypes between healthy human individuals. Using immunoSEQ multiplex PCR, the repertoire was profiled, and TCRdb retains in-frame clones only, with some absent. The repertoire holds about 800,000 clones, with 90% to 98% as singletons. CD45RO-negative, CCR7-positively selected cells formed the naive CD8 fraction, excluding terminally differentiated effector memory CD45RA+ cells. Sequenced: naive CD8+ T cells sorted from blood. The receptor source for this set is a man aged 25-40 years in good health.

The chain joins TRBV27 to TRBJ1-5; 9 positions agree with TRBD1. The V gene's germline CDR1 is MNHEY and CDR2 SMNVEV (reference sequence). V trimming: 5 bases; J trimming: 6 bases; junction bases outside the gene matches: 8. The CDR3 contains 15 residues. The CDR3 coding sequence is TGTGCCAGCAGTGTAAAACAGGGGGCTGGTCAGCCCCAGCATTTT. It yields the protein CASSVKQGAGQPQHF.

This clone was observed a single time. The rearrangement joins TRBV29-1 to TRBJ2-1; 9 bases are a match to TRBD2. V shed 1 base, J shed 7 bases, and the junction held 8 bases outside the gene matches. The CDR3 covers 15 residues. Germline V CDR1 and CDR2: SQVTM, ANQGSEA. In DNA form, the CDR3 reads TGCAGCGTTGAAGGGGTAGCGGGAGCTTTAAATGAGCAGTTCTTC. This gives the protein CSVEGVAGALNEQFF.

The chain couples TRBV30 to TRBJ1-3; D is ambiguous. The CDR3 is 14 amino acids. CDR1 GTSNPN and CDR2 SVGIG come from the germline V gene (reference sequence). The germline V and J ends were trimmed by 3 bases and 2 bases, with 11 bases remaining between them. In DNA, the CDR3 is TGTGCCTGGAGGGGGAGGGAGGCTGGAAACACCATATATTTT. This sequence encodes CAWRGREAGNTIYF. The full variable domain, rest sourced from reference TRBV30 and TRBJ1-3, is SQTIHQWPATLVQPVGSPLSLECTVEGTSNPNLYWYRQAAGRGLQLLFYSVGIGQISSEVPQNLSASRPQDRQFILSSKKLLLSDSGFYLCAWRGREAGNTIYFGEGSWLTVV.

The V call is TRBV15, the J call TRBJ2-1, with 8 bases lining up with TRBD1. The CDR3 totals 15 residues. Germline values: CDR1 LNHNV, CDR2 YYDKDF (reference sequence). J lost 7 bases, V lost 10 bases, and 15 bases had no gene match. CDR3 coding DNA: TGTGCCATTGCGCTCAGGGGGCGAGGTTTGAATGAGCAGTTCTTC. Protein: CAIALRGRGLNEQFF. The full variable domain, in which reference TRBV15 and TRBJ2-1 provide the parts outside the CDR3, is DAMVIQNPRYQVTQFGKPVTLSCSQTLNHNVMYWYQQKSSQAPKLLFHYYDKDFNNEADTPDNFQSRRPNTSFCFLDIRSPGLGDTAMYLCAIALRGRGLNEQFFGPGTRLTVL.

V usage is TRBV29-1 and J usage is TRBJ2-5; 10 bases agree with TRBD2. J gave up 5 bases and V 1 base, and 7 bases lay outside the gene matches. The CDR3 loop spans 15 amino acids. Germline V CDR1 and CDR2: SQVTM, ANQGSEA. The CDR3 sequence is CSVEGTSGSYETQYF. The DNA for the CDR3 is TGCAGCGTTGAAGGGACTAGCGGTTCTTATGAGACCCAGTACTTC.

This sequence joins TRBV27 and TRBJ1-1, with D unclear. The germline V gene has CDR1 MNHEY and CDR2 SMNVEV (reference sequence). The V gene lost 2 bases and the J gene lost 1 base, with 8 bases spanning the gap. This CDR3 is 14 amino acids long. The CDR3 nucleotides read TGTGCCAGCAGTTTAAACCCCCCGAACACTGAAGCTTTCTTT. It translates to CASSLNPPNTEAFF.

The chain links TRBV5-1 to TRBJ2-7, with D perhaps being TRBD1 or TRBD2 (5 bases each). Germline-derived CDR1 and CDR2 are SGHRS and YFSETQ. This CDR3 is 14 amino acids long. Deletions cut 1 base from V and 2 bases from J, with 10 bases between. The DNA for the CDR3 is TGCGCCAGCAGCTTGACCGGGACCACCTACGAGCAGTACTTC. Protein product: CASSLTGTTYEQYF.

The V call is TRBV4-1, the J call TRBJ2-6; D gene unclear. V lost 1 base and J lost 0, with 7 bases in between. The germline gives CDR1 MGHRA, CDR2 YSYEKL. The CDR3 length is 16 residues. CDR3 DNA sequence: TGCGCCAGCAGCCAAGGGGCCGGCTCTGGGGCCAACGTCCTGACTTTC. Its protein product is CASSQGAGSGANVLTF.

The V gene is TRBV16, the J gene TRBJ1-2; D gene unclear. This CDR3 has 14 amino acids. Germline-derived CDR1 and CDR2 are KGHSY and FQNENV. V was clipped by 4 bases and J by 3 bases, with 12 bases between them. CDR3 residues: CASSRAGSDYGYTF. In nucleotides, the CDR3 is TGTGCCAGCAGCCGCGCGGGATCGGACTATGGCTACACCTTC.

This clone was counted a single time. The chain is built from TRBV11-2 and TRBJ2-1, with TRBD2 matching over 8 bases. V lost 8 bases, J lost 4 bases, and 4 bases stayed unmatched. Germline assignment: CDR1 SGHAT and CDR2 FQNNGV. There are 13 residues in the CDR3. The CDR3 coding sequence is TGTGCCAGCCGGGGGGGTATGTACAATGAGCAGTTCTTC. Translated, it gives CASRGGMYNEQFF.